This T cell receptor (beta chain) was profiled in a study of blood T cells in healthy people across ages. The use of a sample-barcoded 5' primer and a J-beta primer mix characterized a second PCR of roughly 7 to 11 cycles. TCRdb itself ran the 5' RACE reads through MiXCR, one entry per CDR3 protein. The sample lists 1.6 million or so distinct CDR3 sequences; about 31% were seen once. Study outcomes and limitations: Age advanced and TCR beta diversity per million T cells fell, roughly linearly. Naive CD4+ cell counts and diversity both ran higher in long-lived than in aged donors.

CDR1 is SGHTA, CDR2 FQGNSA, per germline. Trimming shortened V by 1 base and J by 4 bases, and 10 bases separated the two germline ends. This CDR3 spans 14 amino acids. This clonotype was found a few times. Its antigen is unidentified. The people who gave samples were healthy Caucasians from Russia, aged roughly 6 to 90. What was sequenced was blood. The sequence came from a woman aged 25 to 45 in good health. The chain is built from TRBV7-2 and TRBJ1-1; D gene ambiguous. Written as DNA, the CDR3 is TGTGCCAGCAGCTTAGGGGATTTGGTCACTGAAGCTTTCTTT. Translating it yields CASSLGDLVTEAFF.